This TCR beta chain was recovered during a study of blood T cell repertoires in COVID-19. Study overall: Donors in the United States, Italy and Spain gave samples during acute or convalescent COVID-19. The analysed material was cDNA or gDNA that came from T cells, B-cell-depleted T cells, or PBMCs.

Germline V CDR1 and CDR2: MGHRA, YSYEKL. Trimming stripped 1 base from V and 5 bases from J, with 11 bases between. The CDR3 runs to 14 residues. Those enrolled, adults aged about 18 to 89 years, came from roughly 22 US areas. In the source study's methods: From reference gene primer amplification, estimates of nucleated cell counts were derived. The protocol was immunoSEQ multiplex PCR, while the TCRdb copy is restricted to in-frame clones and leaves out a portion. The DNA gave D and trimming, while V, J and clone size come from that table. The table records 180,000 or so clones, around 81% of them present only once.

The rearrangement joins TRBV4-1 to TRBJ2-5; tentative D call: TRBD2 (5 bases). The sequence was collected from a man aged 40-49 years who had recovered from COVID-19. Sequenced: PBMCs or T cells enriched from blood (not recorded which). CDR3 DNA sequence: TGCGCCAGCAGCCAAGGAGGGCTAGGCGAGACCCAGTACTTC. Translating it yields CASSQGGLGETQYF.